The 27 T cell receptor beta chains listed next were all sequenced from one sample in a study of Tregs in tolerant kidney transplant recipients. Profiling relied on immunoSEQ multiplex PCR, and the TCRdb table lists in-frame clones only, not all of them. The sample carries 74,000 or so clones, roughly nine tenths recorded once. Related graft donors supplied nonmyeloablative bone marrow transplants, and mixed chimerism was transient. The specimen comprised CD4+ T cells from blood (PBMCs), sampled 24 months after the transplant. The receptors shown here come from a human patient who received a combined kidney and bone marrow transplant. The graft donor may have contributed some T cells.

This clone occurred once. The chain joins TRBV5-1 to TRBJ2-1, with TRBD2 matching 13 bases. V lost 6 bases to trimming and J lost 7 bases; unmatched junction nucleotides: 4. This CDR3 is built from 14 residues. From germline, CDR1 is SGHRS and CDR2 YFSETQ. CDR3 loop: CASKLAGGPNEQFF. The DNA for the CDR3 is TGCGCCAGCAAACTAGCGGGGGGGCCAAATGAGCAGTTCTTC.

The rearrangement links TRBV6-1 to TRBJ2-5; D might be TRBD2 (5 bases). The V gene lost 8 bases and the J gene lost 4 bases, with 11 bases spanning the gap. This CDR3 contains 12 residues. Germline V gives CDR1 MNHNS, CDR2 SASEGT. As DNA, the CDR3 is TGTGCCAGCCTAAGAGGGCGAGAGACCCAGTACTTC. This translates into CASLRGRETQYF.

CDR3 sequence reads: CASSFIAEETQYF. In DNA form, the CDR3 reads TGTGCCAGCAGCTTTATAGCGGAAGAGACCCAGTACTTC. The gene calls are TRBV7-6 and TRBJ2-5, with D possibly being TRBD2 (6 bases). The V gene lost 3 bases and the J gene lost 3 bases, with 8 bases spanning the gap. This CDR3 contains 13 residues. Germline V gives CDR1 SGHVS, CDR2 FNYEAQ.

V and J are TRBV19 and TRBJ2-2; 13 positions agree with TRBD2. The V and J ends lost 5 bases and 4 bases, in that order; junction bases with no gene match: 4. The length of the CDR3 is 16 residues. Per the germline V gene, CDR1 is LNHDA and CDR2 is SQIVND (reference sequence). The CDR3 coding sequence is TGTGCCAGTAGTGTGACTAGCGGGAGGCTCACCGGGGAGCTGTTTTTT. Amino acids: CASSVTSGRLTGELFF.

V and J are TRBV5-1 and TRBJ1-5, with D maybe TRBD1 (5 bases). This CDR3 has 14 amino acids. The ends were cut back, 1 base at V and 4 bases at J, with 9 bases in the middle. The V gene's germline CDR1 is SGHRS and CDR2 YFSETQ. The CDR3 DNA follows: TGCGCCAGCAGCTTGTATGGGGGGAATCAGCCCCAGCATTTT. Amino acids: CASSLYGGNQPQHF. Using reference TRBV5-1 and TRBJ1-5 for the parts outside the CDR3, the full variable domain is KAGVTQTPRYLIKTRGQQVTLSCSPISGHRSVSWYQQTPGQGLQFLFEYFSETQRNKGNFPGRFSGRQFSNSRSEMNVSTLELGDSALYLCASSLYGGNQPQHFGDGTRLSIL.

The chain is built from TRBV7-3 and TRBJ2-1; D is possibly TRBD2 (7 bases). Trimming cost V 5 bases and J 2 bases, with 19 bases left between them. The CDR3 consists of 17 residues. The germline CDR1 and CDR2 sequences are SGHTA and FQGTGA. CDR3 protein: CASSPYRGASPYNEQFF. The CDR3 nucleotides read TGTGCCAGCAGCCCTTATCGGGGGGCGAGCCCCTACAATGAGCAGTTCTTC.

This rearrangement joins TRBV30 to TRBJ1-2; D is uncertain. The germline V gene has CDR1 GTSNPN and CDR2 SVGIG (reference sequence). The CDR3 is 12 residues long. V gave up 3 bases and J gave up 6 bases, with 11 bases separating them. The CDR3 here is CAWRWEGNGYTF. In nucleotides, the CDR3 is TGTGCCTGGAGGTGGGAGGGAAATGGCTACACCTTC.

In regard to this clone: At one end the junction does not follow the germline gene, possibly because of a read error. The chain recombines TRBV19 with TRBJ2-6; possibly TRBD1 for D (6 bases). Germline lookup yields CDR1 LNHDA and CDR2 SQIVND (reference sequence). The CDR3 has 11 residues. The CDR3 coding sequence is TGTGCCAGTAGTATACAGGGGTCGTTTGCTTTC. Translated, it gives CASSIQGSFAF.

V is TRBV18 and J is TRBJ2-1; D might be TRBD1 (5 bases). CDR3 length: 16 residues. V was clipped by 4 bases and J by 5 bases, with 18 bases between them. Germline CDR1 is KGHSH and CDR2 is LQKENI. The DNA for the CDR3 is TGTGCCAGCTCACACGACAGCGACCGAGTAAACAATGAGCAGTTCTTC. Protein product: CASSHDSDRVNNEQFF.

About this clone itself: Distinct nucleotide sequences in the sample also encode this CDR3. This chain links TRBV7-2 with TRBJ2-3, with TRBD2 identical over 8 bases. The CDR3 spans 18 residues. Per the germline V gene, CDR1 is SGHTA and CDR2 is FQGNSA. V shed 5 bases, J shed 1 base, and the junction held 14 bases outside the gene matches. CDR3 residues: CASSRTGTSGSRTDTQYF. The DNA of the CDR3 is TGTGCCAGCAGCCGGACCGGGACTAGTGGGAGTCGCACAGATACGCAGTATTTT.

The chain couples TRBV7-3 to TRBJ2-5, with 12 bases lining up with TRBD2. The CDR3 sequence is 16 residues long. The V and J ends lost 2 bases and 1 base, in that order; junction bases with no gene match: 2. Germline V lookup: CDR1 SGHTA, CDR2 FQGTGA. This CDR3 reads CASSLGLAGTQETQYF. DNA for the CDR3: TGTGCCAGCAGCTTAGGACTAGCGGGGACCCAAGAGACCCAGTACTTC.

The CDR3 sequence: CASSPGSGGMIQYF. CDR3 sequence (DNA): TGTGCCAGCAGCCCCGGGAGCGGTGGAATGATACAGTACTTC. The gene calls are TRBV5-5 and TRBJ2-7; a weak D match, TRBD2 (6 bases). Germline values: CDR1 SGHKS, CDR2 YYEKEE (reference sequence). V gave up 4 bases and J gave up 10 bases, with 21 bases separating them. The CDR3 loop spans 14 amino acids. The variable domain in full, completed from reference TRBV5-5 and TRBJ2-7, reads DAGVTQSPTHLIKTRGQQVTLRCSPISGHKSVSWYQQVLGQGPQFIFQYYEKEERGRGNFPDRFSARQFPNYSSELNVNALLLGDSALYLCASSPGSGGMIQYFGPGTRLTVT.

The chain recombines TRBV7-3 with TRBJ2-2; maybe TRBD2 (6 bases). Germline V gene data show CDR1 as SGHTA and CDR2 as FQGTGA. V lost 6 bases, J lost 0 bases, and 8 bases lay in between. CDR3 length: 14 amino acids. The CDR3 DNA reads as TGTGCCAGCAGGAGACTAGCGAACACCGGGGAGCTGTTTTTT. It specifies CASRRLANTGELFF.

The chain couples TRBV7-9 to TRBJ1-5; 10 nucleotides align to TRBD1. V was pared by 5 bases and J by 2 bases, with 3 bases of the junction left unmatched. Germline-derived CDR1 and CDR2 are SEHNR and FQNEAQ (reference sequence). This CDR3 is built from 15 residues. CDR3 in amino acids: CASSRGTGGNQPQHF. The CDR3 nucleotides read TGTGCCAGCAGCCGAGGGACAGGGGGCAATCAGCCCCAGCATTTT.

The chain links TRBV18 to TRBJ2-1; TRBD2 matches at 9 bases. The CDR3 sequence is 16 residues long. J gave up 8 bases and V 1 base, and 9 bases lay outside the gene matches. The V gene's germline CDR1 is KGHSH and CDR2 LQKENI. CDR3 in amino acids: CASSPRGGLASDEQFF. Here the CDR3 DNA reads TGTGCCAGCTCACCACGGGGGGGACTAGCCTCGGATGAGCAGTTCTTC. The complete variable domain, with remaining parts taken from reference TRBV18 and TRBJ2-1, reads NAGVMQNPRHLVRRRGQEARLRCSPMKGHSHVYWYRQLPEEGLKFMVYLQKENIIDESGMPKERFSAEFPKEGPSILRIQQVVRGDSAAYFCASSPRGGLASDEQFFGPGTRLTVL.

DNA of the CDR3: TGTGCCAGCAGCGTAGGGAGGGTCGGGGAGACCCAGTACTTC. This translates into CASSVGRVGETQYF. The chain links TRBV9 to TRBJ2-5; D is possibly TRBD2 (6 bases). This CDR3 contains 14 residues. The V end was cut by 0 bases, the J end by 5 bases, with 11 bases between. Germline V gene lookup returns CDR1 SGDLS and CDR2 YYNGEE.

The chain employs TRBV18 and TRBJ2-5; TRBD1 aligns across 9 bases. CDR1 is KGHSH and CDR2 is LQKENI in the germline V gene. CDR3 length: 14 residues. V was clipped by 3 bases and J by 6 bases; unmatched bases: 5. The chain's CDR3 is CASSPLGQGQTQYF. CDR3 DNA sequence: TGTGCCAGCTCACCCTTGGGACAGGGTCAGACCCAGTACTTC.

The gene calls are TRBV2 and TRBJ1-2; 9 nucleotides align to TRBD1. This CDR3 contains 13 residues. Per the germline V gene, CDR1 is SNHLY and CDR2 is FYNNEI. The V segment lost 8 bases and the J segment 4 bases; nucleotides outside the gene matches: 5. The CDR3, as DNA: TGTGCCAGCGGCAGGACAGGGGCCTATGGCTACACCTTC. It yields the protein CASGRTGAYGYTF.

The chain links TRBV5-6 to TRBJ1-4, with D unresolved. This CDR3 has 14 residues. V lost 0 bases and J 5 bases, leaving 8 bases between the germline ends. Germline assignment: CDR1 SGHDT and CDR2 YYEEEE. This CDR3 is CASSLVAVNEKLFF. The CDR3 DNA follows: TGTGCCAGCAGCTTGGTCGCAGTCAATGAAAAACTGTTTTTT. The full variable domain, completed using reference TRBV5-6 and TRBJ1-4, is DAGVTQSPTHLIKTRGQQVTLRCSPKSGHDTVSWYQQALGQGPQFIFQYYEEEERQRGNFPDRFSGHQFPNYSSELNVNALLLGDSALYLCASSLVAVNEKLFFGSGTQLSVL.

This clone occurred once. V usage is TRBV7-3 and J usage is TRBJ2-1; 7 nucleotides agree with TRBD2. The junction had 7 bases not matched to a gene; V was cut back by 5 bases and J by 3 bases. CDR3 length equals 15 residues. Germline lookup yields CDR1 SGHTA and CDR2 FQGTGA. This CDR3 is CASSPSGISYNEQFF. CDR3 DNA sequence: TGTGCCAGCAGCCCCAGCGGGATTAGCTACAATGAGCAGTTCTTC.

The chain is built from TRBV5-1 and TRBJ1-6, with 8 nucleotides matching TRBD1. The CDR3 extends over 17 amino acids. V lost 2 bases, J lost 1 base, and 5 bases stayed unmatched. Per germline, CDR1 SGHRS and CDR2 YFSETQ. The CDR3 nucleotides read TGCGCCAGCAGCTTTCTCCAGGGGGCGTCCTATAATTCACCCCTCCACTTT. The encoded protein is CASSFLQGASYNSPLHF. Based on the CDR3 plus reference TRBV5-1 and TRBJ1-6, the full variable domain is KAGVTQTPRYLIKTRGQQVTLSCSPISGHRSVSWYQQTPGQGLQFLFEYFSETQRNKGNFPGRFSGRQFSNSRSEMNVSTLELGDSALYLCASSFLQGASYNSPLHFGNGTRLTVT.

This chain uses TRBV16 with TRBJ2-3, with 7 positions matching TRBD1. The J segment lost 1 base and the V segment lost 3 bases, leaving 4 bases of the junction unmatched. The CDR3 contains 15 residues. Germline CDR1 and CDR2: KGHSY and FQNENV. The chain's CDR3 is CASSHKGQRTDTQYF. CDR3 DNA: TGTGCCAGCAGCCATAAGGGACAGCGCACAGATACGCAGTATTTT.

The CDR3 loop is CASSLGVGATYEQYF. DNA for the CDR3: TGCGCCAGCAGCTTGGGGGTTGGGGCTACCTACGAGCAGTACTTC. J is TRBJ2-7 and V is TRBV5-1, with D possibly TRBD1 on 5 matching bases. The CDR3 spans 15 residues. V dropped 0 bases and J dropped 2 bases, with 12 bases sitting between them. CDR1 is SGHRS and CDR2 is YFSETQ in the germline V gene. The whole variable domain, filled in from reference TRBV5-1 and TRBJ2-7, reads KAGVTQTPRYLIKTRGQQVTLSCSPISGHRSVSWYQQTPGQGLQFLFEYFSETQRNKGNFPGRFSGRQFSNSRSEMNVSTLELGDSALYLCASSLGVGATYEQYFGPGTRLTVT.

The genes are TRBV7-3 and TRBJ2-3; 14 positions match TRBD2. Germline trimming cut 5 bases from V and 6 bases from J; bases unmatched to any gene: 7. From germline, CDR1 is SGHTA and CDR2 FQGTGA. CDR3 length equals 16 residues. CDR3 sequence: CASSARLAGGPDTQYF. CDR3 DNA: TGTGCCAGCAGCGCCCGACTAGCGGGAGGGCCGGATACGCAGTATTTT. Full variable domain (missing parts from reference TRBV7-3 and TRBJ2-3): GAGVSQTPSNKVTEKGKYVELRCDPISGHTALYWYRQSLGQGPEFLIYFQGTGAADDSGLPNDRFFAVRPEGSVSTLKIQRTERGDSAVYLCASSARLAGGPDTQYFGPGTRLTVL.

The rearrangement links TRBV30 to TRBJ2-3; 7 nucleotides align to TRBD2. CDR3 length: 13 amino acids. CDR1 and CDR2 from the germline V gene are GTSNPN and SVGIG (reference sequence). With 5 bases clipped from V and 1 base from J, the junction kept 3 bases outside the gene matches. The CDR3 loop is CAWGLGGTDTQYF. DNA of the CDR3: TGTGCCTGGGGACTAGGGGGCACAGATACGCAGTATTTT.

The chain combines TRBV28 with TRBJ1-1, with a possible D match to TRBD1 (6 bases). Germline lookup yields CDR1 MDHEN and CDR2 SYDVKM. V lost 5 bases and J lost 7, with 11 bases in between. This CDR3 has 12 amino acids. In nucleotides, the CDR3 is TGTGCCAGCAGTCTTACAGGGATTGAAGCTTTCTTT. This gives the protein CASSLTGIEAFF.

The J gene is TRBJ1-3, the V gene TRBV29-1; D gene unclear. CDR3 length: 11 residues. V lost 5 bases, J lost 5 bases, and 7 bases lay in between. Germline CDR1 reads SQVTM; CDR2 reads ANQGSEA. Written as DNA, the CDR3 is TGCAGCGTTAACTACAGAAACACCATATATTTT. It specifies CSVNYRNTIYF.